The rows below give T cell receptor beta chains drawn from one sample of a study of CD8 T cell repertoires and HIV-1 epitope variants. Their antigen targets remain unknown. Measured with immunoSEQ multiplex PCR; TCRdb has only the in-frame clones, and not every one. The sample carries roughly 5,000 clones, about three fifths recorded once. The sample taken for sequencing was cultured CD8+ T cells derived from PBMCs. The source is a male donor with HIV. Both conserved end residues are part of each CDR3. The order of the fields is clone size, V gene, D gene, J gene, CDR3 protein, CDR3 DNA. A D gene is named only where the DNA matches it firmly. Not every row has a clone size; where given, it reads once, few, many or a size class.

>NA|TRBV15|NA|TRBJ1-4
CATSREQGINEKLFF
TGTGCCACCAGCAGGGAACAGGGAATTAATGAAAAACTGTTTTTT
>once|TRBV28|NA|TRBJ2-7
CATLGQRSYEQYF
TGTGCCACGCTAGGACAGCGATCCTACGAGCAGTACTTC
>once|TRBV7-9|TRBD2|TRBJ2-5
CASSFRLAGQETQYF
TGTGCCAGCAGCTTTCGACTAGCGGGCCAAGAGACCCAGTACTTC
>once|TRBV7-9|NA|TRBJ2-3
CASSLGGPGTDTQYF
TGTGCCAGCAGCTTAGGGGGACCAGGCACAGATACGCAGTATTTT
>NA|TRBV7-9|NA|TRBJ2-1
CASSLNPPNEQFF
TGTGCCAGCAGCTTAAACCCCCCCAATGAGCAGTTCTTC
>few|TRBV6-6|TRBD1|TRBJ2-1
CASSAGTGSYNEQFF
TGTGCCAGCAGTGCCGGGACAGGCTCCTACAATGAGCAGTTCTTC
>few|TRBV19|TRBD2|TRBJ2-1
CASSITGGSYNEQFF
TGTGCCAGTAGTATTACGGGAGGCTCCTACAATGAGCAGTTCTTC
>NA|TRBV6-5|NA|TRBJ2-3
CASRPSGTFTDTQYF
TGTGCCAGCAGACCTTCGGGGACATTCACAGATACGCAGTATTTT
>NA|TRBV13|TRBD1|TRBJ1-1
CASSFTGVSEAFF
TGTGCCAGCAGCTTTACAGGGGTCTCCGAAGCTTTCTTT
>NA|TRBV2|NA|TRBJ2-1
CASSEYSGRYNEQFF
TGTGCCAGCAGTGAGTATAGCGGAAGATACAATGAGCAGTTCTTC
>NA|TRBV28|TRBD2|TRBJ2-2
CASSLGEASGRAWELFF
TGTGCCAGCAGTTTAGGCGAGGCTAGCGGGAGGGCCTGGGAGCTGTTTTTT
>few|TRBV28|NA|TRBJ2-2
CASRMGRHRANTGELFF
TGTGCCAGCAGAATGGGCCGCCACAGGGCTAACACCGGGGAGCTGTTTTTT
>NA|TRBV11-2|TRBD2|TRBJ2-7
CASSTRLAGAYEQYF
TGTGCCAGCAGCACCCGCCTAGCGGGAGCCTACGAGCAGTACTTC
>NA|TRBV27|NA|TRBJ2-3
CASSLEEADTDTQYF
TGTGCCAGCAGTTTAGAGGAGGCGGACACAGATACGCAGTATTTT
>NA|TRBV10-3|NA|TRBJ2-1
CAISEAGLINNEQFF
TGTGCCATCAGTGAGGCGGGACTGATAAACAATGAGCAGTTCTTC
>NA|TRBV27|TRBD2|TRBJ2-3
CASSPPLAGTDTQYF
TGTGCCAGCAGTCCTCCACTAGCGGGCACAGATACGCAGTATTTT
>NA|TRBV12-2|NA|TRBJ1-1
CASRLGGDRGVVNTEAFF
TGTGCAAGTCGCTTAGGGGGGGACAGGGGAGTGGTGAACACTGAAGCTTTCTTT
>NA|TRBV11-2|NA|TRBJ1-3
CASSFPSQGNSGNTIYF
TGTGCCAGCAGCTTCCCCTCGCAGGGTAACTCTGGAAACACCATATATTTT
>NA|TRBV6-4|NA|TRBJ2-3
CASSKGGTADTQYF
TGTGCCAGCAGTAAGGGCGGTACCGCAGATACGCAGTATTTT
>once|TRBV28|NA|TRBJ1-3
CASSLLSSGNTIYF
TGTGCCAGCAGTTTGCTATCCTCTGGAAACACCATATATTTT
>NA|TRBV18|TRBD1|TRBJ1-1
CASSPRTGGGKNTEAFF
TGTGCCAGCTCACCACGGACAGGGGGCGGAAAGAACACTGAAGCTTTCTTT
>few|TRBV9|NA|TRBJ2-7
CASSVGQGNEQYF
TGTGCCAGCAGCGTAGGTCAGGGTAACGAGCAGTACTTC
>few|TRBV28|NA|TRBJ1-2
CASSLLEGDYGYTF
TGTGCCAGCAGTTTATTGGAGGGAGACTATGGCTACACCTTC
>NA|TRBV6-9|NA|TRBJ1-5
CASSYQGGSHQPQHF
TGTGCCAGCAGTTATCAAGGGGGATCCCATCAGCCCCAGCATTTT
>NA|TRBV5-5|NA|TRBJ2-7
CASSSDGVEQYF
TGTGCCAGCAGTTCCGACGGTGTAGAGCAGTACTTC